This T cell receptor (beta chain) was retrieved from a study of OX40 agonist ivuxolimab in advanced cancers. Study-level points and caveats: CD8+ T cells were the subset that, on average, had more expanded clones than CD4+.

This clone is medium-sized within its sample. Its cognate antigen is unknown. TCRdb's table, derived via immunoSEQ multiplex PCR, lists solely in-frame clones and lacks some. The data contain more than 40,000 clones, over 75% of them singletons. Germline values: CDR1 SGHTA, CDR2 FQGNSA. The CDR3 has 15 residues. V was clipped by 4 bases and J by 4 bases, with 16 bases between them. Specimen: CD4+ or CD8+ T cells sorted from blood, collected in a trial of the OX40 agonist ivuxolimab. The chain carries TRBV7-2 and TRBJ1-1; perhaps TRBD1 as D (5 bases). This TCR derives from an adult with an advanced solid tumor such as melanoma, head and neck, liver or kidney cancer. CDR3 sequence reads: CASSSPREGSTEAFF. CDR3 sequence (DNA): TGTGCCAGCAGCTCACCGAGGGAGGGGAGCACTGAAGCTTTCTTT.